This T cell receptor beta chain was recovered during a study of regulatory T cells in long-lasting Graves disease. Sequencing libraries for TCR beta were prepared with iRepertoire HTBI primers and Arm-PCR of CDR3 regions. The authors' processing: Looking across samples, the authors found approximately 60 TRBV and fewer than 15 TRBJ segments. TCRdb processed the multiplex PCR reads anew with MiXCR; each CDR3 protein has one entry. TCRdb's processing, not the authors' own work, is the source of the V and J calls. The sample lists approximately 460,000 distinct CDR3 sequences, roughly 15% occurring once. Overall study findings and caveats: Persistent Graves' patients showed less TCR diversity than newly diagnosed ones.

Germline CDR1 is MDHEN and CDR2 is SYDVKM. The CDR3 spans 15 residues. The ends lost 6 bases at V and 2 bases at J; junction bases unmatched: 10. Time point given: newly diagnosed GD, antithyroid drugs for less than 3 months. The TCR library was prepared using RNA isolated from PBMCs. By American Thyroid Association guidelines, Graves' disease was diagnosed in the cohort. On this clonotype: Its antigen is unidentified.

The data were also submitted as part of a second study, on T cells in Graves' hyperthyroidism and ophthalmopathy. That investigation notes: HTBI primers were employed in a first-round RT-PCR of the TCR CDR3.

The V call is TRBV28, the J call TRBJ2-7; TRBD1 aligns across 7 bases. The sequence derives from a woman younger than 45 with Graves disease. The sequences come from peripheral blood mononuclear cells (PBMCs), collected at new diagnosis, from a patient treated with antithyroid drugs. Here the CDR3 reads CASRPPGGSAYEQYF. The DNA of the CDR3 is TGTGCCAGCAGACCCCCAGGGGGAAGCGCCTACGAGCAGTACTTC.